This T cell receptor beta chain was captured by sequencing in a study of CD8 T cells in ankylosing spondylitis. Notes on the study in general: Typical of ankylosing spondylitis blood, it appeared, was a TCR beta motif of several highly homologous variants.

Molecular-barcoded quantitative 5'-RACE produced these TCR beta libraries. TCRdb independently ran MiXCR on the 5' RACE reads; one entry per CDR3 protein. The sample holds 700,000 to 1,000,000 distinct CDR3 sequences, approximately 12% seen once. In its sample, this clonotype was seen a few times. Its target is not known. The CDR3 spans 17 residues. The V segment lost 0 bases and the J segment 2 bases; nucleotides outside the gene matches: 5. Sequences were obtained from blood, either unsorted or a sorted T cell fraction (not recorded which). V gene TRBV12-3 or TRBV12-4 combines with J gene TRBJ2-3, with 10 bases aligning to TRBD1. The clonotype originates from a male donor with ankylosing spondylitis. Here the CDR3 DNA reads TGTGCCAGCAGTTTAGCGAAGACAGGGGGCCCCACAGATACGCAGTATTTT. This translates into CASSLAKTGGPTDTQYF.